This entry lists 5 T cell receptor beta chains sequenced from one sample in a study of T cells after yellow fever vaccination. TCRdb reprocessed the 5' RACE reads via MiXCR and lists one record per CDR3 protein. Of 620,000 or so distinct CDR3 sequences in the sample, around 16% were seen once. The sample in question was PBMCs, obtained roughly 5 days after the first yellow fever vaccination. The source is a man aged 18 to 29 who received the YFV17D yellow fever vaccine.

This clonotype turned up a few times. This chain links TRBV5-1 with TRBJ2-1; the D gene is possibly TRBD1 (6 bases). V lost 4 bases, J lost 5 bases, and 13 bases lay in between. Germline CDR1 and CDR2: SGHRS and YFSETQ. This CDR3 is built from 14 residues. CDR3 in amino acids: CASSIQGRDNEQFF. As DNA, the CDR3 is TGCGCCAGCAGCATACAGGGAAGAGACAATGAGCAGTTCTTC.

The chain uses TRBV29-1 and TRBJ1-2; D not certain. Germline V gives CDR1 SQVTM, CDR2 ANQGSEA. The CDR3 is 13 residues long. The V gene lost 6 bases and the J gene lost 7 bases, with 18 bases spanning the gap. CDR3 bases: TGCAGCGTGGAGAAGGACGGGGTGCGTGGCTACACCTTC. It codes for CSVEKDGVRGYTF.

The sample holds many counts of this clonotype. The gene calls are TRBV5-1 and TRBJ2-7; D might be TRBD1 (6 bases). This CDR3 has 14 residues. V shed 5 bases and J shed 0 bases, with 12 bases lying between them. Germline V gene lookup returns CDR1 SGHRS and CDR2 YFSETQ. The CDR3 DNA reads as TGCGCCAGCAGTCGGACAGCGAGCTCCTACGAGCAGTACTTC. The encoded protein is CASSRTASSYEQYF.

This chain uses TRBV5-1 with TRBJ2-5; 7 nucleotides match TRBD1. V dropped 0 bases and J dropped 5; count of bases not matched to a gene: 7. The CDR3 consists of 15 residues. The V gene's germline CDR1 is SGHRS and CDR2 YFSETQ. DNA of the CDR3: TGCGCCAGCAGCTTGGGGGACAGTCATTCTGAGACCCAGTACTTC. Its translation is CASSLGDSHSETQYF.

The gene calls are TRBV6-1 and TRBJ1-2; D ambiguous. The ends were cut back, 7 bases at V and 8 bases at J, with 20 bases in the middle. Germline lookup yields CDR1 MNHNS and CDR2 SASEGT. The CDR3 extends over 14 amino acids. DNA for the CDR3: TGTGCCAGCACCGACACTTTTCAAAGCCACGGCTACACCTTC. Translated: CASTDTFQSHGYTF.